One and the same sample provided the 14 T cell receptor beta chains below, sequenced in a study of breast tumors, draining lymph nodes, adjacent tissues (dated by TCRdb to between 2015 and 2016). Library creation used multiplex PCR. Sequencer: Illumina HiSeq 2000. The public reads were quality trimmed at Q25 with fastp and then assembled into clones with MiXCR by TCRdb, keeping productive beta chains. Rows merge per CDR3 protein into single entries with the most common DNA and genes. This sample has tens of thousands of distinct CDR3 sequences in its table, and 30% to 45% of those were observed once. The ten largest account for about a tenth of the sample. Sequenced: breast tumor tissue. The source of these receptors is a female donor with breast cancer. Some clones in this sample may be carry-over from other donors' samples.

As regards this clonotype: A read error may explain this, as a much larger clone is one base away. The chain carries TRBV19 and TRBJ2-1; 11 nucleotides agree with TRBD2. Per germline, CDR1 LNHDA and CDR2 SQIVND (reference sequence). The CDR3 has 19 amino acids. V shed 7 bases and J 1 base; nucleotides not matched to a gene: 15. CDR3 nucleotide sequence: TGTGCCAGTAACGAAGGGACTAGCGGAGCCCTAGGGTCCTACAATGAGCAGTTCTTC. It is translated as CASNEGTSGALGSYNEQFF.

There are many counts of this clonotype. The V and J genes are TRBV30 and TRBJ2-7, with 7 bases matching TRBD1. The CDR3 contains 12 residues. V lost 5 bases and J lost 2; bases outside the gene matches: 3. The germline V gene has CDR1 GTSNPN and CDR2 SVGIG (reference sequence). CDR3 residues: CAWGQEAYEQYF. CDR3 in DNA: TGTGCCTGGGGACAGGAAGCCTACGAGCAGTACTTC.

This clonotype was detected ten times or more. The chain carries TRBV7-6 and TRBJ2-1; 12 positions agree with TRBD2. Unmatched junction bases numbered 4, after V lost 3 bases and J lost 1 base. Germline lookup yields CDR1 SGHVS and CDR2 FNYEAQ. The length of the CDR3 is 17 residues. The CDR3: CASSLTSGRGSYNEQFF. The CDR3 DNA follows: TGTGCCAGCAGCTTGACTAGCGGGAGAGGGTCCTACAATGAGCAGTTCTTC.

The CDR3 nucleotides read TGTGCCAGCAGCCTTCTGGGGGGGGCCAACGTCCTGACTTTC. It is translated as CASSLLGGANVLTF. The chain links TRBV14 to TRBJ2-6; D is uncertain. Germline V gene sequence: CDR1 SGHDN, CDR2 FVKESK. V was cut by 4 bases and J by 4 bases, with 8 bases left in between. The CDR3 sequence is 14 residues long.

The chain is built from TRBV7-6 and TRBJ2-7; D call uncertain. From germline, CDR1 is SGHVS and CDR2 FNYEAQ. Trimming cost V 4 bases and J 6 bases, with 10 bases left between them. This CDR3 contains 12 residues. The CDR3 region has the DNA TGTGCCAGCAGCTCTGGGATCGGCGAGCAGTACTTC. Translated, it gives CASSSGIGEQYF.

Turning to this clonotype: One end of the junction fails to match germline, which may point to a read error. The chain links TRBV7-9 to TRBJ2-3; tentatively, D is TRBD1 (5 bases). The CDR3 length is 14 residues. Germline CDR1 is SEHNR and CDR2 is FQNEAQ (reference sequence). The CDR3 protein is CASSWAASTGTQYF. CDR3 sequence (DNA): TGTGCCAGCAGCTGGGCCGCCAGCACAGGTACGCAGTATTTT.

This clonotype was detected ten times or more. DNA for the CDR3: TGCAGTGCTAGAGTAGGGACAGGGGATGGGAAGACCCAGTACTTC. Translating gives CSARVGTGDGKTQYF. This chain uses TRBV20-1 with TRBJ2-5; TRBD1 aligns across 10 bases. J was trimmed by 6 bases and V by 1 base; bases with no gene match: 8. The CDR3 sequence is 15 residues long. CDR1 and CDR2 (germline): DFQATT, SNEGSKA (reference sequence).

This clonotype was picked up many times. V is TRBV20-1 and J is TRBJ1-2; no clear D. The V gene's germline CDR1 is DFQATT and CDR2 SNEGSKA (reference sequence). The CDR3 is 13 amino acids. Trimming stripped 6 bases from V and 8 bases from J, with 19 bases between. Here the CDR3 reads CSAFINPAGGYTF. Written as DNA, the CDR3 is TGCAGTGCCTTCATCAATCCGGCCGGCGGCTACACCTTC.

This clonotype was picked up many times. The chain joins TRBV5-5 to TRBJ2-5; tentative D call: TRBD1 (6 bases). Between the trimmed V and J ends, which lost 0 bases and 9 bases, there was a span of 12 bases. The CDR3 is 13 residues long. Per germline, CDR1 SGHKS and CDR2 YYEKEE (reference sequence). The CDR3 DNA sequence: TGTGCCAGCAGCTTGGCGACAGGTTGGGCCCAGTACTTC. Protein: CASSLATGWAQYF.

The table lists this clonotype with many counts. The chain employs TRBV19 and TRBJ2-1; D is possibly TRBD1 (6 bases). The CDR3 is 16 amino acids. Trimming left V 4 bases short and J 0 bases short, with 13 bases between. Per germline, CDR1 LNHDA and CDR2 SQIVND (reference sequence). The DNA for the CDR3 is TGTGCCAGTAGTAAGCGAGGGGGAAGCTCCTACAATGAGCAGTTCTTC. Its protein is CASSKRGGSSYNEQFF.

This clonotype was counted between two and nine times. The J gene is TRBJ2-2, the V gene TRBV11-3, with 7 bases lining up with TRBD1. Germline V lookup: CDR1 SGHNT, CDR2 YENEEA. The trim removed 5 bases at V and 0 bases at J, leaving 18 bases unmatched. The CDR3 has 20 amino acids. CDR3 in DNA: TGTGCCAGCAGCACACCGACAGGGATGGTTGACGGGCCGAACACCGGGGAGCTGTTTTTT. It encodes CASSTPTGMVDGPNTGELFF.

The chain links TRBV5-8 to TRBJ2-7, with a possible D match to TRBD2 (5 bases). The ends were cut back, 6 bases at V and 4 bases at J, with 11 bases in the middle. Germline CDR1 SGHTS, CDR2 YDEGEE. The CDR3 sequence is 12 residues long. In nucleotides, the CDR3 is TGTGCCAGCACCCGCCGAGGGTACGAGCAGTACTTC. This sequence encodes CASTRRGYEQYF. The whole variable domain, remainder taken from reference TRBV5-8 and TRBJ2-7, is EAGVTQSPTHLIKTRGQQATLRCSPISGHTSVYWYQQALGLGLQFLLWYDEGEERNRGNFPPRFSGRQFPNYSSELNVNALELEDSALYLCASTRRGYEQYFGPGTRLTVT.

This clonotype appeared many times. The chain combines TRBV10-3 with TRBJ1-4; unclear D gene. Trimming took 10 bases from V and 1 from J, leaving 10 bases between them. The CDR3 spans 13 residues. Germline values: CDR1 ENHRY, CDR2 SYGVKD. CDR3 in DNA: TGTGCCACGAAGAGTGGAACTAATGAAAAACTGTTTTTT. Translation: CATKSGTNEKLFF.

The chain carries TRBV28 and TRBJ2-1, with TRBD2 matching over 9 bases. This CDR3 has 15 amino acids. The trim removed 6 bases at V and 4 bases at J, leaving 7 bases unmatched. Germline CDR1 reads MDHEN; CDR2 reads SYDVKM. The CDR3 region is CASSPTSGRYNEQFF. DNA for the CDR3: TGTGCCAGCAGCCCGACTAGCGGAAGATACAATGAGCAGTTCTTC.